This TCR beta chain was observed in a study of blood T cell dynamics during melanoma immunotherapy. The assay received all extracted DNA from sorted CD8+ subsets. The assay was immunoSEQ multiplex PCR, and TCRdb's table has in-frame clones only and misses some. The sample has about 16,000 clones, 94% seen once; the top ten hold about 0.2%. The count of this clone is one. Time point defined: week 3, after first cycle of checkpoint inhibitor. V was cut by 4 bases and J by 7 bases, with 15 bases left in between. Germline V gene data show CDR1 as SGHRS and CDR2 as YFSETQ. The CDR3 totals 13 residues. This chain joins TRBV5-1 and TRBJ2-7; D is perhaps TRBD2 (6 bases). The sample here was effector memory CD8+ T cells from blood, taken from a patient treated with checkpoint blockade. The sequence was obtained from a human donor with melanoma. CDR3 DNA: TGCGCCAGCAGCGGCGGGACCTCTCGGGAGCAGTACTTC. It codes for CASSGGTSREQYF.